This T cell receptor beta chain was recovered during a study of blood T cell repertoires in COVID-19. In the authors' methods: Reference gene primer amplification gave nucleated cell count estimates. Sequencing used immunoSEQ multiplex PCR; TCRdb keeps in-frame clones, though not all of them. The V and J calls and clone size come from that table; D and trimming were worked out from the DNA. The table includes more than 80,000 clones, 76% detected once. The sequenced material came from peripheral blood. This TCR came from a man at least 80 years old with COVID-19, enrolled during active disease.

This CDR3 is CASSDLYEQYF. CDR3 DNA: TGCGCCAGCAGTGACCTCTACGAGCAGTACTTC. V usage is TRBV10-2 and J usage is TRBJ2-7, with unresolved D. V gave up 3 bases and J gave up 3 bases, with 3 bases separating them. The CDR3 spans 11 residues. Germline CDR1 reads WSHSY; CDR2 reads SAAADI.